Below are 17 T cell receptor beta chains sequenced from a single sample in a study of neurological immune-mediated disorders. TCRdb called the 5' RACE reads again in MiXCR, with one record for every CDR3 protein. The table includes some 50,000 distinct CDR3 sequences, more than 20% detected once. The specimen sequenced was PBMCs. The receptors come from a woman in her 70s in good health.

This clonotype was recorded at least ten times. The V call is TRBV19, the J call TRBJ2-3; D unresolved. With 7 bases removed from V and 5 bases from J, the gap between germline ends came to 7 bases. CDR1 is LNHDA, CDR2 SQIVND, per germline (reference sequence). The CDR3 is made up of 11 amino acids. This chain's CDR3 is CASKSGDTQYF. The CDR3 DNA reads TGTGCCAGTAAGTCGGGAGATACGCAGTATTTT.

This clonotype was detected ten times or more. J is TRBJ2-1 and V is TRBV10-3; 9 nucleotides agree with TRBD2. The trim removed 3 bases at V and 5 bases at J, leaving 5 bases unmatched. The CDR3 contains 15 residues. In germline, CDR1 is ENHRY, CDR2 SYGVKD. Written as DNA, the CDR3 is TGTGCCATCAGTGACCCGGGACTAGCTAACAATGAGCAGTTCTTC. Its translation: CAISDPGLANNEQFF.

This clonotype has at least ten counts. The chain has TRBV10-2 and TRBJ2-7; TRBD2 matches 7 bases. CDR3 length: 14 amino acids. The V and J ends lost 10 bases and 3 bases, in that order; junction bases with no gene match: 12. The germline gives CDR1 WSHSY, CDR2 SAAADI. Here the CDR3 DNA reads TGCGCCACCAAACCTAGCGGAGGAAGCTACGAGCAGTACTTC. Protein sequence: CATKPSGGSYEQYF.

This clonotype came up many times. V usage is TRBV11-2 and J usage is TRBJ2-5; 7 bases agree with TRBD1. Looked up from germline, CDR1 is SGHAT and CDR2 is FQNNGV. The CDR3 runs 17 residues. V trimming: 3 bases; J trimming: 5 bases; junction bases outside the gene matches: 15. CDR3 in DNA: TGTGCCAGCAGCTTTCGGACAGGCCAACCTTTCGTGGAGACCCAGTACTTC. This gives the protein CASSFRTGQPFVETQYF.

The V call is TRBV20-1, the J call TRBJ1-4, with 10 bases matching TRBD1. Looked up from germline, CDR1 is DFQATT and CDR2 is SNEGSKA (reference sequence). The trim removed 5 bases at V and 2 bases at J, leaving 5 bases unmatched. The CDR3 is 15 residues long. The CDR3 DNA is TGCAGTGCTTCGGACAGGGGGTACACTAATGAAAAACTGTTTTTT. Translated: CSASDRGYTNEKLFF.

This clonotype was counted at least ten times. V is TRBV10-3 and J is TRBJ2-3, with 12 nucleotides matching TRBD2. Unmatched junction bases numbered 3, after V lost 2 bases and J lost 6 bases. The CDR3 runs to 15 residues. The V gene's germline CDR1 is ENHRY and CDR2 SYGVKD. CDR3 sequence: CAISERLAGVDTQYF. As DNA, the CDR3 is TGTGCCATCAGTGAGAGACTAGCGGGAGTGGATACGCAGTATTTT.

The CDR3 DNA is TGTGCCAGCAGTTTGAGCGGGGGACCCGGAGCGCAGTATTTT. It yields the protein CASSLSGGPGAQYF. The genes are TRBV12-3 or TRBV12-4 and TRBJ2-3; TRBD2 aligns across 8 bases. Unmatched junction bases numbered 9, after V lost 3 bases and J lost 10 bases. The CDR3 has 14 amino acids.

This clonotype has only a few counts. The chain has TRBV27 and TRBJ1-1; 7 bases fit TRBD1. The CDR3 consists of 13 residues. V lost 5 bases and J lost 7; bases outside the gene matches: 7. Germline assignment: CDR1 MNHEY and CDR2 SMNVEV (reference sequence). CDR3 DNA: TGTGCCAGCAGTCCCCGGGCAGGGGGTGAAGCTTTCTTT. Its protein is CASSPRAGGEAFF.

The table lists this clonotype with a few counts. The rearrangement links TRBV6-6 to TRBJ2-1; 12 bases match TRBD2. Per germline, CDR1 MNHNY and CDR2 SVGAGI (reference sequence). The CDR3 is 16 residues long. V gave up 0 bases and J gave up 10 bases; unmatched junction bases: 7. Written as DNA, the CDR3 is TGTGCCAGCAGTTACTCCCTAGCGGGAGGGCCACAGGAGCAGTTCTTC. Protein product: CASSYSLAGGPQEQFF.

J is TRBJ2-3 and V is TRBV18; 7 nucleotides match TRBD1. This CDR3 contains 14 residues. Germline-derived CDR1 and CDR2 are KGHSH and LQKENI. V shed 2 bases and J 4 bases; nucleotides not matched to a gene: 3. The CDR3 protein is CASSPETGPDTQYF. DNA for the CDR3: TGTGCCAGCTCACCAGAGACAGGGCCAGATACGCAGTATTTT. Supplemented by reference TRBV18 and TRBJ2-3, the full variable domain reads NAGVMQNPRHLVRRRGQEARLRCSPMKGHSHVYWYRQLPEEGLKFMVYLQKENIIDESGMPKERFSAEFPKEGPSILRIQQVVRGDSAAYFCASSPETGPDTQYFGPGTRLTVL.

This clonotype was detected many times. This rearrangement joins TRBV25-1 to TRBJ1-1, with D unclear. The CDR3 sequence is 13 residues long. CDR1 is MGHDK and CDR2 is SYGVNS in the germline V gene. V was trimmed by 8 bases and J by 1 base, leaving 11 bases between them. The DNA of the CDR3 is TGTGCCAGCTCCCTGATCGAGAACACTGAAGCTTTCTTT. Protein sequence: CASSLIENTEAFF.

The rearrangement joins TRBV24-1 to TRBJ2-1; no reliable D call. Trimming stripped 5 bases from V and 5 bases from J, with 3 bases between. Germline loops: CDR1 KGHDR, CDR2 SFDVKD. The CDR3 runs to 11 residues. The CDR3 here is CATSGDNEQFF. Here the CDR3 DNA reads TGTGCCACCAGTGGAGACAATGAGCAGTTCTTC.

The rearrangement links TRBV20-1 to TRBJ1-2; no definite D call. Germline V gene sequence: CDR1 DFQATT, CDR2 SNEGSKA (reference sequence). Trimming cost V 4 bases and J 4 bases, with 4 bases left between them. This CDR3 has 10 residues. The CDR3 DNA reads as TGCAGTGCTATAACCTATGGCTACACCTTC. Translated, it gives CSAITYGYTF.

In this sample, this clonotype turned up a few times. The chain employs TRBV7-2 and TRBJ2-5, with 8 bases fitting TRBD2. CDR1 and CDR2 (germline): SGHTA, FQGNSA. The CDR3 length is 18 residues. V gave up 0 bases and J gave up 5 bases; unmatched junction bases: 14. The CDR3 reads CASSLASGSSTGGETQYF. As DNA, the CDR3 is TGTGCCAGCAGCTTAGCGAGTGGGAGCTCCACGGGGGGGGAGACCCAGTACTTC. Full variable domain (remainder filled in from reference TRBV7-2 and TRBJ2-5): GAGVSQSPSNKVTEKGKDVELRCDPISGHTALYWYRQSLGQGLEFLIYFQGNSAPDKSGLPSDRFSAERTGGSVSTLTIQRTQQEDSAVYLCASSLASGSSTGGETQYFGPGTRLLVL.

This chain uses TRBV29-1 with TRBJ1-3; D unresolved. V was pared by 4 bases and J by 0 bases, with 19 bases between. Germline CDR1 reads SQVTM; CDR2 reads ANQGSEA. CDR3 length: 17 residues. The CDR3 protein is CSVVDDIKSSSGNTIYF. DNA of the CDR3: TGCAGCGTTGTCGACGATATTAAATCCTCCTCTGGAAACACCATATATTTT.

This rearrangement joins TRBV5-1 to TRBJ2-1, with a weak D call TRBD2 (6 bases). Germline CDR1 is SGHRS and CDR2 is YFSETQ. This CDR3 region has 15 residues. With 0 bases removed from V and 8 bases from J, the gap between germline ends came to 15 bases. CDR3 amino acids: CASSLARTTWDEQFF. As DNA, the CDR3 is TGCGCCAGCAGCTTGGCCAGGACTACCTGGGATGAGCAGTTCTTC.

This chain links TRBV24-1 with TRBJ2-3; D is possibly TRBD1 or TRBD2 (7 bases each). The germline V and J ends were trimmed by 6 bases and 3 bases, with 15 bases remaining between them. The CDR3 has 15 residues. Germline assignment: CDR1 KGHDR and CDR2 SFDVKD. CDR3 DNA sequence: TGTGCCACCAGTCAGGGGGGGCATGGGACAGATACGCAGTATTTT. It specifies CATSQGGHGTDTQYF.